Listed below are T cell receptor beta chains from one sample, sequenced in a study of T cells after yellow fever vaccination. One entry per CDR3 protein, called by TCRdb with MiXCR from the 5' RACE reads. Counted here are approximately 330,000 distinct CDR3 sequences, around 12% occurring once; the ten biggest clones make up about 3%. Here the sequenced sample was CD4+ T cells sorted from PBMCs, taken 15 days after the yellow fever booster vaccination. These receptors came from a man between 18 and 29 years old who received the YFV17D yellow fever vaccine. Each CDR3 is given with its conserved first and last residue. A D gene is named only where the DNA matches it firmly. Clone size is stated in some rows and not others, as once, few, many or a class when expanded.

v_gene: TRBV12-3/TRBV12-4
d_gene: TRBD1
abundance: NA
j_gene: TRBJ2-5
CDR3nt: TGTGCCAGCAGTCCTCCTCGCCTCGGGACAGGGACGGAGGAGACCCAGTACTTC
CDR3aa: CASSPPRLGTGTEETQYF

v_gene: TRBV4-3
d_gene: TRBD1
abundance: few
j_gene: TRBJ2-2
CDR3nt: TGCGCCAGCAGCCGAACAGTCGGGACAGGGGGCACCGGGGAGCTGTTTTTT
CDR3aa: CASSRTVGTGGTGELFF

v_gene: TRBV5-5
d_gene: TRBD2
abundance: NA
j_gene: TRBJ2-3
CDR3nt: TGTGCCAGCAGCTTGAGGTTGCCGGGAGGAGGGGATCTTACGCAGTATTTT
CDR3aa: CASSLRLPGGGDLTQYF

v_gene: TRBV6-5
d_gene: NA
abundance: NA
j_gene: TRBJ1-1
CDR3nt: TGTGCCAGCAGTCAGGACGCTGAAGCTTTCTTT
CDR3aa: CASSQDAEAFF

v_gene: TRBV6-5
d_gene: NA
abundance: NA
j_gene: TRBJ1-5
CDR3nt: TGTGCCAGCAGTAACGGCCGGGGACGGCGGCATTTT
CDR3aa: CASSNGRGRRHF

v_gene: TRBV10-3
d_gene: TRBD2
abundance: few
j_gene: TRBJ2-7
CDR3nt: TGTGCCATCAGTAGGACTAGCGGGGGGTTACGATTAATGAGCTCCTACGAGCAGTACTTC
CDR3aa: CAISRTSGGLRLMSSYEQYF

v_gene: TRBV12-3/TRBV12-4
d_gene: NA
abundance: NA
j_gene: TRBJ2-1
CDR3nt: TGTGCCAGCAGGGATGACCGCAGCTCCTACAATGAGCAGTTCTTC
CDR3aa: CASRDDRSSYNEQFF

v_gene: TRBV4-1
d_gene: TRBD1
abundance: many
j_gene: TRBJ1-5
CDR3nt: TGTGCCAGCAGTCAGACAGGGGGCAATCAGCCCCAGCATTTT
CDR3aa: CASSQTGGNQPQHF

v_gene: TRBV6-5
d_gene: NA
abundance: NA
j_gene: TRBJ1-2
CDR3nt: TGTGCCAGCAAGGGAGACAGGAGCTATGGCTACACCTTC
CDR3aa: CASKGDRSYGYTF

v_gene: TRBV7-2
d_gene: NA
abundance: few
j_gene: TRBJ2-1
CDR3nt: TGTGCCAGCAGCTTATGGACACGGCCATACAATGAGCAGTTCTTC
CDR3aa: CASSLWTRPYNEQFF

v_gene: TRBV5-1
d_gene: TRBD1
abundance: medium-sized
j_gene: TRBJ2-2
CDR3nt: TGCGCCAGCAGCTTCCGGACAGGGGCGACTGGGGAGCTGTTTTTT
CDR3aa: CASSFRTGATGELFF

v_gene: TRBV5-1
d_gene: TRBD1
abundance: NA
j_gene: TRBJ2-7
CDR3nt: TGCGCCAGCAGCTTAGCAGGGGGATTCAGCAGCAACCCCTACGAGCAGTACTTC
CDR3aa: CASSLAGGFSSNPYEQYF

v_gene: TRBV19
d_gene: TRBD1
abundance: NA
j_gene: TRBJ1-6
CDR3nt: TGTGCCAGTAGTAACCACCCACAGGGGAGTAATTCACCCCTCCACTTT
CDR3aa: CASSNHPQGSNSPLHF

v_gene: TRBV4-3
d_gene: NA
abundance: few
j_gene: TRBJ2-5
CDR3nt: TGCGCCAGCAGCCAAGATCGGGCCAGTGGGGAGACCCAGTACTTC
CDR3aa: CASSQDRASGETQYF

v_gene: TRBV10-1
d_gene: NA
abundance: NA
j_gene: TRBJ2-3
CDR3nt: TGCGCCAGCAAGGGCGAGTGGGGAGATACGCAGTATTTT
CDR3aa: CASKGEWGDTQYF

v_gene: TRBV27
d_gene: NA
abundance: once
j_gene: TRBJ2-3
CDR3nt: TGTGCCAGCAGTTTAAATGGAGAGGGTAACCTTCAGTATTTT
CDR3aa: CASSLNGEGNLQYF

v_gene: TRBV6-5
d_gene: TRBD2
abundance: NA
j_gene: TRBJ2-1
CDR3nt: TGTGCCAGCCGAACTAGCGGGGGGAATGAGCAGTTCTTC
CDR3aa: CASRTSGGNEQFF

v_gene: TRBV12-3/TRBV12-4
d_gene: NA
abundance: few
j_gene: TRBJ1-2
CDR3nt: TGTGCCAGCAGCCCTCTCAGGGGTGGCTACACCTTC
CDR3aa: CASSPLRGGYTF

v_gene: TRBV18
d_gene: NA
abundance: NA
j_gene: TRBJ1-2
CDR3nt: TGTGCCAGCCAAAACACCAACTATGGCTACACCTTC
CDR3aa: CASQNTNYGYTF

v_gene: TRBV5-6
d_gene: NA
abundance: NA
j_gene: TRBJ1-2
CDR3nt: TGTGCCAGCAGCCCGGGGGTGGACTATGGCTACACCTTC
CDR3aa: CASSPGVDYGYTF